This TCR beta chain emerged from a study of T cells in Graves' hyperthyroidism and ophthalmopathy. The sample holds a few counts of this clonotype. CDR1 DFQATT and CDR2 SNEGSKA come from the germline V gene (reference sequence). The CDR3 is 13 amino acids. Trimming shortened V by 6 bases and J by 6 bases, and 18 bases separated the two germline ends. Amplified regions were TCR beta CDR3 sequences from RNA transcripts. TCR CDR3 underwent first-round RT-PCR with the HTBI primer set. TCRdb re-called the multiplex PCR reads with MiXCR, one entry per CDR3 protein. The sample lists around 300,000 distinct CDR3 sequences, approximately 15% seen once, with around 24% in the top ten.

The TCR sequence derives from a young woman with Graves' hyperthyroidism. Sequenced input: blood. This chain uses TRBV20-1 with TRBJ2-7, with D possibly TRBD2 on 5 matching bases. This chain's CDR3 is CSASSLLGFEQYF. Here the CDR3 DNA reads TGCAGTGCCAGCTCCTTACTAGGTTTCGAGCAGTACTTC.